This T cell receptor beta chain comes out of a study of blood T cell repertoires in COVID-19. Study information: Collection of acute and convalescent COVID-19 samples took place in the United States, Italy and Spain. From T cells, B-cell-depleted T cells, or PBMCs came the material, which was cDNA or gDNA.

The CDR3 length is 15 residues. The junction had 2 bases not matched to a gene; V was cut back by 0 bases and J by 0 bases. The germline V gene has CDR1 SGHRS and CDR2 YFSETQ. As processed by the authors: Reference gene primers were amplified, and this amplification served to estimate nucleated cell counts. The protocol was immunoSEQ multiplex PCR, while the TCRdb copy is restricted to in-frame clones and leaves out a portion. The V and J calls and the clone size are those of that table, but D and trimming were determined from the DNA. The sample lists approximately 34,000 clones; around 86% were seen once.

This TCR came from a man aged 55 to 69 with active COVID-19. This chain uses TRBV5-1 with TRBJ2-7; 8 bases agree with TRBD2. Sequences were obtained from peripheral blood. The CDR3 DNA reads as TGCGCCAGCAGCTTGGCCGGGACTAGCTCCTACGAGCAGTACTTC. Translated, it gives CASSLAGTSSYEQYF.